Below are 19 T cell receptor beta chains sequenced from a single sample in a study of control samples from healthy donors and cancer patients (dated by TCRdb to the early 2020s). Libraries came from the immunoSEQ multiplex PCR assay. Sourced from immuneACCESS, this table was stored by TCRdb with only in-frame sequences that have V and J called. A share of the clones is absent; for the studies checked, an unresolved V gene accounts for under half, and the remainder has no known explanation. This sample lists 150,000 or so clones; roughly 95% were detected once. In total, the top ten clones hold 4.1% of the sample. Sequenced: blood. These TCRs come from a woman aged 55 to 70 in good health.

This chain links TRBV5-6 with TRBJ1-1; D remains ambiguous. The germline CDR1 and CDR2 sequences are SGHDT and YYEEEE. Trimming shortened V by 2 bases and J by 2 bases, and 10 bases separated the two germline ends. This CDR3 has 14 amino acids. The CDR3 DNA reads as TGTGCCAGCAGCTTCGATCGAACTAACACTGAAGCTTTCTTT. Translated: CASSFDRTNTEAFF.

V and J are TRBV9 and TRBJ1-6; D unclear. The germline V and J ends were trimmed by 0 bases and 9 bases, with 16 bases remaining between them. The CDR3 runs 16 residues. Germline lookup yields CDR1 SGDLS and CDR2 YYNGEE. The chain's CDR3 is CASSVEGWNEGSPLHF. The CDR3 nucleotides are TGTGCCAGCAGCGTAGAAGGGTGGAATGAAGGTTCACCCCTCCACTTT.

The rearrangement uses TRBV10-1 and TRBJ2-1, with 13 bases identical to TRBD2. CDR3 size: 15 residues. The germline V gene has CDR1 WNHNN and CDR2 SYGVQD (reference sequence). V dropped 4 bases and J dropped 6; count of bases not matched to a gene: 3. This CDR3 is CASSVLAGGINEQFF. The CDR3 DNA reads TGCGCCAGCAGTGTACTAGCGGGGGGGATCAATGAGCAGTTCTTC.

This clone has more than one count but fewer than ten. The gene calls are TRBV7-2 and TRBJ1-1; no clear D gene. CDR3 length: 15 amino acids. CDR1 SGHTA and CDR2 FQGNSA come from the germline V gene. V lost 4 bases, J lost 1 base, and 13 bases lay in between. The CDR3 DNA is TGTGCCAGCAGCTCGGCCTTAGGGAAGAACACTGAAGCTTTCTTT. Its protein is CASSSALGKNTEAFF.

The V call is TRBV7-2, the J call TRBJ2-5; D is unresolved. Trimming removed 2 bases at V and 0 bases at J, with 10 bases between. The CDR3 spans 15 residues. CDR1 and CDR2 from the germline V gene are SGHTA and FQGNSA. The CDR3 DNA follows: TGTGCCAGCAGCTTAAGTCTTAGCAACCAAGAGACCCAGTACTTC. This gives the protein CASSLSLSNQETQYF.

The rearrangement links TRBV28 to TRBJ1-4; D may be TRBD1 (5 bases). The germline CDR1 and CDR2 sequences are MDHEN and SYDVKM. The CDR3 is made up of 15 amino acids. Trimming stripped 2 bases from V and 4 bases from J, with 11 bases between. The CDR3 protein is CASSLAGRFNEKLFF. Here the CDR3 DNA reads TGTGCCAGCAGTTTAGCGGGACGGTTTAATGAAAAACTGTTTTTT. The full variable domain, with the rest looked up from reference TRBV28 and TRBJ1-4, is DVKVTQSSRYLVKRTGEKVFLECVQDMDHENMFWYRQDPGLGLRLIYFSYDVKMKEKGDIPEGYSVSREKKERFSLILESASTNQTSMYLCASSLAGRFNEKLFFGSGTQLSVL.

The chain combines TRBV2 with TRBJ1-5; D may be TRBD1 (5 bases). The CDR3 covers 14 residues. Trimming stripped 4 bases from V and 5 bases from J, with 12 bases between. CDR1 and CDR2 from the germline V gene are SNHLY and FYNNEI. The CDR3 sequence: CASSGSDRYQPQHF. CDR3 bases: TGTGCCAGCAGTGGCTCCGACAGATATCAGCCCCAGCATTTT.

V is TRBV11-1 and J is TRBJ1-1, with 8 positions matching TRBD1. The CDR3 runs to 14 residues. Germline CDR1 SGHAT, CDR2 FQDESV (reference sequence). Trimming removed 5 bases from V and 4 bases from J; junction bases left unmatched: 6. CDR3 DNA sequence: TGTGCCAGCAGCATCACAGGGGGGACCACTGAAGCTTTCTTT. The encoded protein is CASSITGGTTEAFF.

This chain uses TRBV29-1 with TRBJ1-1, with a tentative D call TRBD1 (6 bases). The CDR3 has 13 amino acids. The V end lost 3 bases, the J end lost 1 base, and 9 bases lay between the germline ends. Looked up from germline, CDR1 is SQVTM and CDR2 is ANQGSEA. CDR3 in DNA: TGCAGCGTTGACGAGGGGGGGAACACTGAAGCTTTCTTT. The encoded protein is CSVDEGGNTEAFF.

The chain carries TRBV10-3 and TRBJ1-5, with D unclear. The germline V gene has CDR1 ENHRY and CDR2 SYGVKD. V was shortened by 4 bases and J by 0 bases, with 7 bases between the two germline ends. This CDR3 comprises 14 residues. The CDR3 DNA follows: TGTGCCATCAGTGGGGAAAATAGCAATCAGCCCCAGCATTTT. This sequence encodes CAISGENSNQPQHF.

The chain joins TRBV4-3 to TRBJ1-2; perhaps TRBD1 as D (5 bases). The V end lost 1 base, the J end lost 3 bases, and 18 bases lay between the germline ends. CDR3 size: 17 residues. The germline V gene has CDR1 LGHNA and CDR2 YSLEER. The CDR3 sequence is CASSQALNNWGDYGYTF. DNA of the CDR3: TGCGCCAGCAGCCAAGCACTAAACAATTGGGGGGACTATGGCTACACCTTC.

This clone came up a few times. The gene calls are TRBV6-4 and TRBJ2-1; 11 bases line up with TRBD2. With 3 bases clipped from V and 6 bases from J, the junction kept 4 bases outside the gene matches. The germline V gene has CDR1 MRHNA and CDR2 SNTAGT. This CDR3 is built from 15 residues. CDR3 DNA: TGTGCCAGCAGTGAAGGTAGCGGGGGGGCCAATGAGCAGTTCTTC. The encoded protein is CASSEGSGGANEQFF.

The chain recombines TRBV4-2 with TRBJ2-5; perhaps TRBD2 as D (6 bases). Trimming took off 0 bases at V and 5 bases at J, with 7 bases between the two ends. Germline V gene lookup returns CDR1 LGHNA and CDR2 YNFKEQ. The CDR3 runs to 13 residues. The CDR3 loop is CASSQELAETQYF. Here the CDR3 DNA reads TGTGCCAGCAGCCAAGAACTAGCCGAGACCCAGTACTTC.

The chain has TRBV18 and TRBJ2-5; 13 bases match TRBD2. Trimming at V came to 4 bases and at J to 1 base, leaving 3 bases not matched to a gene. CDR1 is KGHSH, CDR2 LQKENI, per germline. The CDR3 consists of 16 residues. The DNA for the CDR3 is TGTGCCAGCTCACTTTGGACTAGCGGGGGCCAAGAGACCCAGTACTTC. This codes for CASSLWTSGGQETQYF.

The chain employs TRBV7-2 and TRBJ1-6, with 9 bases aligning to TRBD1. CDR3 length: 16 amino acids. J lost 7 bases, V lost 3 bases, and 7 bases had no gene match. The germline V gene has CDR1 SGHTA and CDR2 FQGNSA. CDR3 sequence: CASSFGRGQGNSPLHF. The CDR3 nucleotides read TGTGCCAGCAGCTTCGGTCGGGGACAGGGAAATTCACCCCTCCACTTT. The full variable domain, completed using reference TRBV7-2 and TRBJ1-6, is GAGVSQSPSNKVTEKGKDVELRCDPISGHTALYWYRQSLGQGLEFLIYFQGNSAPDKSGLPSDRFSAERTGGSVSTLTIQRTQQEDSAVYLCASSFGRGQGNSPLHFGNGTRLTVT.

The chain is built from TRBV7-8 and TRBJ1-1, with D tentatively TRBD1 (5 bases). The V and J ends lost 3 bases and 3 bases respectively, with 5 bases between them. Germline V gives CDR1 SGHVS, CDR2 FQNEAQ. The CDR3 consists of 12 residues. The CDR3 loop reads CASSFRDTEAFF. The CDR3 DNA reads TGTGCCAGCAGCTTCAGGGACACTGAAGCTTTCTTT. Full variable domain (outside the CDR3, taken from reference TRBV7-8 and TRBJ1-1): GAGVSQSPRYKVAKRGQDVALRCDPISGHVSLFWYQQALGQGPEFLTYFQNEAQLDKSGLPSDRFFAERPEGSVSTLKIQRTQQEDSAVYLCASSFRDTEAFFGQGTRLTVV.

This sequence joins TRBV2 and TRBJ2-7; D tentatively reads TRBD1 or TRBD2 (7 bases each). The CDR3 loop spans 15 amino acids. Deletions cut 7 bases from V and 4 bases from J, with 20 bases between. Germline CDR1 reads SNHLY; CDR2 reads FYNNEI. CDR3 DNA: TGTGCCAGCAAAAGGGGCCAGGGGGGGGGATACGAGCAGTACTTC. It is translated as CASKRGQGGGYEQYF.

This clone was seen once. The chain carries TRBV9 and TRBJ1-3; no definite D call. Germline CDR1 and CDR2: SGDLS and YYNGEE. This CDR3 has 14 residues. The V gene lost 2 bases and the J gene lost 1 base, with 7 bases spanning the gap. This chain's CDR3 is CASSVFSSGNTIYF. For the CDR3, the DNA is TGTGCCAGCAGCGTCTTCTCGTCTGGAAACACCATATATTTT.

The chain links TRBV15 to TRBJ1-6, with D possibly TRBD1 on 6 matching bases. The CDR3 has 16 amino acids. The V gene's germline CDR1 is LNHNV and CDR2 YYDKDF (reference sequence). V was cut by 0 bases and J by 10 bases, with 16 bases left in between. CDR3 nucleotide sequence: TGTGCCACCAGCAGAGAAATATCCGGGACACTCTCACCCCTCCACTTT. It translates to CATSREISGTLSPLHF. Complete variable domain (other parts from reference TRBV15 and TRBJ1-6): DAMVIQNPRYQVTQFGKPVTLSCSQTLNHNVMYWYQQKSSQAPKLLFHYYDKDFNNEADTPDNFQSRRPNTSFCFLDIRSPGLGDTAMYLCATSREISGTLSPLHFGNGTRLTVT.